The 14 T cell receptor beta chains below all came from one sample that was sequenced in a study of cytomegalovirus exposure and HLA in healthy donors. Amplification used 60 Vbeta primers and 13 Jbeta primers. Clones were sequenced by immunoSEQ multiplex PCR, and TCRdb holds only the in-frame ones, with some missing. The repertoire includes roughly 86,000 clones, 75% to 80% of them detected once, and 4.5% to 7% sits in the top ten. Material for sequencing was PBMCs. These receptors were obtained from a female donor in good health and CMV-seronegative.

This rearrangement joins TRBV28 to TRBJ2-6; 11 nucleotides agree with TRBD2. This CDR3 comprises 19 residues. CDR1 is MDHEN and CDR2 is SYDVKM in the germline V gene. J lost 4 bases, V lost 5 bases, and 13 bases had no gene match. The CDR3 nucleotides are TGTGCCAGCAGTAACGCTATAGCGGGAGGGCCGGAAGGGGCCAACGTCCTGACTTTC. Translated, it gives CASSNAIAGGPEGANVLTF.

The chain combines TRBV10-2 with TRBJ1-3; unclear D gene. The CDR3 is 13 amino acids. Germline assignment: CDR1 WSHSY and CDR2 SAAADI. V was pared by 3 bases and J by 4 bases, with 7 bases between. CDR3 bases: TGCGCCAGCAGTGAAGGAGGCGGAAACACCATATATTTT. This gives the protein CASSEGGGNTIYF.

The chain uses TRBV19 and TRBJ1-4; TRBD1 matches at 8 bases. The CDR3 is 17 amino acids. Per the germline V gene, CDR1 is LNHDA and CDR2 is SQIVND (reference sequence). The J segment lost 0 bases and the V segment lost 5 bases, leaving 8 bases of the junction unmatched. The CDR3 protein is CASSHDRGTATNEKLFF. The CDR3 DNA sequence: TGTGCCAGTAGTCATGACAGGGGAACAGCAACTAATGAAAAACTGTTTTTT.

In this sample, this clone turned up once. This chain connects TRBV6-5 to TRBJ1-2; 8 bases align to TRBD1. CDR3 length: 13 amino acids. Trimming at V came to 2 bases and at J to 8 bases, leaving 4 bases not matched to a gene. CDR1 is MNHEY, CDR2 SVGAGI, per germline. For the CDR3, the DNA is TGTGCCAGCAGTTACGCGTCAGGGGGCGGCTACACCTTC. As protein: CASSYASGGGYTF.

The chain joins TRBV18 to TRBJ1-3; 10 bases match TRBD1. V lost 3 bases, J lost 0 bases, and 11 bases stayed unmatched. CDR1 KGHSH and CDR2 LQKENI come from the germline V gene. The CDR3 contains 19 residues. The CDR3 is CASSPGPGQGTRSGNTIYF. DNA for the CDR3: TGTGCCAGCTCACCTGGGCCGGGACAGGGGACCCGCTCTGGAAACACCATATATTTT. The variable domain in full, completed from reference TRBV18 and TRBJ1-3, reads NAGVMQNPRHLVRRRGQEARLRCSPMKGHSHVYWYRQLPEEGLKFMVYLQKENIIDESGMPKERFSAEFPKEGPSILRIQQVVRGDSAAYFCASSPGPGQGTRSGNTIYFGEGSWLTVV.

The rearrangement links TRBV4-1 to TRBJ2-6; 7 nucleotides match TRBD1. V gave up 2 bases and J gave up 4 bases; unmatched junction bases: 2. From germline, CDR1 is MGHRA and CDR2 YSYEKL. The CDR3 length is 15 residues. The CDR3 loop is CASSQTGAGANVLTF. CDR3 DNA sequence: TGCGCCAGCAGCCAAACAGGGGCCGGGGCCAACGTCCTGACTTTC.

The CDR3 DNA sequence: TGTGCCAGCTGGACCATAGCGGCTGGAACAGATACGCAGTATTTT. Translated, it gives CASWTIAAGTDTQYF. The chain combines TRBV5-6 with TRBJ2-3; perhaps TRBD2 as D (6 bases). Germline V gives CDR1 SGHDT, CDR2 YYEEEE. V was pared by 7 bases and J by 3 bases, with 18 bases between. This CDR3 contains 15 residues.

This rearrangement joins TRBV5-1 to TRBJ1-2, with a tentative D call TRBD1 (5 bases). Germline loops: CDR1 SGHRS, CDR2 YFSETQ. The V and J ends lost 4 bases and 8 bases respectively, with 18 bases between them. This CDR3 is 14 amino acids long. This CDR3 is CASSPGRGGDGYTF. The CDR3 DNA sequence: TGCGCCAGCAGCCCCGGTCGGGGGGGGGACGGCTACACCTTC.

The chain links TRBV4-2 to TRBJ2-5, with 9 bases that match TRBD2. This CDR3 is 19 amino acids long. Unmatched junction bases numbered 15, after V lost 0 bases and J lost 4 bases. CDR1 and CDR2 (germline): LGHNA, YNFKEQ. The chain's CDR3 is CASSQDRRHSGRTLETQYF. CDR3 DNA: TGTGCCAGCAGCCAAGATCGAAGGCACAGCGGGAGGACGTTAGAGACCCAGTACTTC.

The chain is built from TRBV27 and TRBJ1-2, with a weak D call TRBD1 (5 bases). The germline V gene encodes CDR1 MNHEY and CDR2 SMNVEV (reference sequence). With 1 base removed from V and 1 base from J, the gap between germline ends came to 7 bases. The CDR3 is 14 residues long. This CDR3 reads CASSLLGDNYGYTF. The CDR3 DNA follows: TGTGCCAGCAGTTTATTAGGGGATAACTATGGCTACACCTTC.

This rearrangement joins TRBV5-8 to TRBJ1-2; 7 bases match TRBD1. The CDR3 totals 12 residues. The ends lost 4 bases at V and 7 bases at J; junction bases unmatched: 4. Germline V CDR1 and CDR2: SGHTS, YDEGEE. CDR3 bases: TGTGCCAGCAGCCGACAGGGCGGTGGCTACACCTTC. Translated: CASSRQGGGYTF.

The V call is TRBV25-1, the J call TRBJ2-1; 10 bases agree with TRBD2. Germline V gives CDR1 MGHDK, CDR2 SYGVNS. Unmatched junction bases numbered 8, after V lost 1 base and J lost 8 bases. There are 16 residues in the CDR3. CDR3 in DNA: TGTGCCAGCAGTGAATTAGCGGGGGGATTTCTCCATGAGCAGTTCTTC. As protein: CASSELAGGFLHEQFF.

This chain joins TRBV18 and TRBJ1-2; 7 bases line up with TRBD1. The junction had 3 bases not matched to a gene; V was cut back by 2 bases and J by 0 bases. CDR3 length equals 15 residues. Germline loops: CDR1 KGHSH, CDR2 LQKENI. The CDR3 reads CASSPRGPPNYGYTF. DNA of the CDR3: TGTGCCAGCTCACCAAGGGGGCCGCCTAACTATGGCTACACCTTC.

V gene TRBV4-1 combines with J gene TRBJ1-3; no definite D call. V was pared by 1 base and J by 3 bases, with 19 bases between. Germline lookup yields CDR1 MGHRA and CDR2 YSYEKL. The CDR3 extends over 18 amino acids. DNA for the CDR3: TGCGCCAGCAGCCAAGGGGGTCGGGGTCGGGGAGATGGAAACACCATATATTTT. Protein sequence: CASSQGGRGRGDGNTIYF.